A selection of T cell receptor beta chains follows, all from one sample in a study of blood T cells in healthy people across ages. One entry per CDR3 protein results from TCRdb running MiXCR on the 5' RACE reads. The sample holds more than 1,000,000 distinct CDR3 sequences; under 30% are singletons and the top ten take around 0.75%. Another study also made use of these data, one on T cells of mothers and their children.

The sequenced material came from blood. The source of these receptors is a girl aged 2-15 years in good health. Each CDR3 is given with its conserved first and last residue.

cdr3_aa	v_call	j_call
CASGLVVGAGTNPYEQYF	TRBV12-5	TRBJ2-7
CASSQVTSGMYQETQYF	TRBV3-1	TRBJ2-5
CASGLLKGGGEQYF	TRBV12-5	NA
CSARSFSSYEQYF	TRBV20-1	TRBJ2-7
CASSLIRAWDQPQHF	TRBV7-9	TRBJ1-5
CATSREQGSNQPQHF	TRBV15	TRBJ1-5
CATREGDEQFF	TRBV10-3	TRBJ2-1
CATSSILGAGETQYF	TRBV24-1	TRBJ2-5
CASSLVGQGSSNIQYF	TRBV5-1	TRBJ2-4
CARSGTENNEQFF	TRBV7-9	NA
CASSIGGQGAIGYTF	TRBV19	TRBJ1-2
CASSLSGQGKERLFF	TRBV5-1	TRBJ1-4
CASSEVFGREGLIQNEQFF	TRBV6-1	TRBJ2-1
CASSVSLAGANNEQFF	TRBV10-2	TRBJ2-1
CASSRFRSSYEQYF	TRBV28	TRBJ2-7
CASSVAGSNNEQFF	TRBV9	TRBJ2-1
CASSWDRGNEKLFF	TRBV7-2	TRBJ1-4
CASSKAGTSVADTQYF	TRBV21-1	TRBJ2-3
CATSRGTEGEQFF	TRBV15	NA
CATQNRYSRTDTQYF	TRBV4-1	TRBJ2-3
CASSRDSAKYYEQYF	TRBV9	TRBJ2-7
CASSQDGGQKAFF	TRBV4-3	TRBJ1-1
CASSWTSGVYNGQFF	TRBV7-2	TRBJ2-1
CASSQVILGQGMNTEAFF	TRBV14	TRBJ1-1
CSVTPSATTREQYF	TRBV29-1	TRBJ2-7
CASSALGQEAFF	TRBV7-9	TRBJ1-1